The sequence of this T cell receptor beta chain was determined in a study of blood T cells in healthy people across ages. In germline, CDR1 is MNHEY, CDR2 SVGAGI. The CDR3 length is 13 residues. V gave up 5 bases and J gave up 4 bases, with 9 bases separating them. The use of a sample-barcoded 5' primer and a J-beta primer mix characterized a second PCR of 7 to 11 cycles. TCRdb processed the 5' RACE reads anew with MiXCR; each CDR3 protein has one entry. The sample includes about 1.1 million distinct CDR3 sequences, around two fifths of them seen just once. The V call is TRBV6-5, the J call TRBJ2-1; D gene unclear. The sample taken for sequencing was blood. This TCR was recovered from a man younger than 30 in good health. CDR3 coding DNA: TGTGCCAGCAGTACCAGCCGTTACAATGAGCAGTTCTTC. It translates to CASSTSRYNEQFF.